This TCR beta chain is from a study of shared clonotypes between healthy human individuals. Clones were read by immunoSEQ multiplex PCR, and TCRdb kept only the in-frame ones, dropping some. The sample yields roughly 1.5 million clones, approximately 98% seen once. The V segment lost 7 bases and the J segment 8 bases; nucleotides outside the gene matches: 9. The germline gives CDR1 MGHDK, CDR2 SYGVNS. This CDR3 is 14 amino acids long. The clonotype comes from a man aged 25-45 years in good health. Sequenced input: naive CD4+ T cells sorted from blood. Noted subset: CD45RA+ positively selected. V gene TRBV25-1 combines with J gene TRBJ2-1, with 9 bases fitting TRBD2. This chain's CDR3 is CASNPSGGTDEQFF. In nucleotides, the CDR3 is TGTGCCAGCAATCCAAGCGGGGGGACGGATGAGCAGTTCTTC.